This note documents a single T cell receptor (beta chain) sequence. What it binds is not known. The data are from a study of vaccination and CD4 T cells after COVID-19. Treatment given: approximately 10-day PBMC culture with coronavirus spike peptide pools or control peptides (ViraFEST assay). The CDR3 spans 15 residues. V gave up 3 bases and J gave up 5 bases; unmatched junction bases: 12. CDR1 DFQATT and CDR2 SNEGSKA come from the germline V gene (reference sequence). The Oncomine TCR Beta short-read assay generated sequence data from the DNA of cultured CD4+ T cells. TCRdb re-called the PCR reads with MiXCR, one entry per CDR3 protein. The top ten hold around 50% of the sample, which has 1,500 to 2,000 distinct CDR3 sequences, roughly two thirds seen once.

This material consisted of CD4+ T cells from blood, cultured in vitro, taken after SARS-CoV-2 vaccination. V is TRBV20-1 and J is TRBJ2-5, with TRBD2 matching over 7 bases. This TCR came from a human donor who had recovered from COVID-19. CDR3 loop: CSASSGLTPGETQYF. The CDR3 coding sequence is TGCAGTGCTAGCTCGGGACTAACCCCCGGGGAGACCCAGTACTTC.